These 15 T cell receptor beta chains were sequenced from one sample in a study of tumor-infiltrating lymphocytes in oesophageal squamous cell carcinoma (dated by TCRdb to the mid-2010s). Library method: PCR. Sequencing took place on an Illumina HiSeq 1500. In-frame beta chains were kept once TCRdb had trimmed the public reads at Q25 with fastp and called clones with MiXCR. Rows matching on CDR3 protein sequence are summarized as one entry with the most common DNA and genes. Across this sample there are 9,500 to 11,000 distinct CDR3 sequences, with around 56% seen only once. 15% to 20% of the sample lies in the top ten. The sequenced material came from esophageal tumor tissue. All receptors derive from a female donor with esophageal squamous cell carcinoma.

The chain links TRBV7-2 to TRBJ2-7, with TRBD1 identical over 8 bases. The J call may not be correct, given that the DNA end is closer to TRBJ2-5. The CDR3 runs 13 residues. CDR1 is SGHTA, CDR2 FQGNSA, per germline. In nucleotides, the CDR3 is TGTGCCAGCAGCTTTTGGACAGGGGAGACCCAGTACTTC. Its protein is CASSFWTGETQYF.

The chain recombines TRBV7-2 with TRBJ2-1; 12 bases map to TRBD2. The J call could be wrong; TRBJ2-7 is a better fit for the DNA end. This CDR3 has 17 amino acids. Germline CDR1 SGHTA, CDR2 FQGNSA. As DNA, the CDR3 is TGTGCCAGCAGCTTAGCTGGGACTAGCGGGTTTCAGTACGAGCAGTACTTC. Translating gives CASSLAGTSGFQYEQYF.

This clonotype was observed at least ten times. The genes are TRBV4-1 and TRBJ2-2, with D possibly being TRBD1 (6 bases). CDR3 length: 17 residues. The V end was cut by 2 bases, the J end by 0 bases, with 13 bases between. Germline CDR1 and CDR2: MGHRA and YSYEKL. The CDR3 DNA is TGCGCCAGCAGCCAAAAGGGGGACGGATCGAACACCGGGGAGCTGTTTTTT. Its translation: CASSQKGDGSNTGELFF.

This sequence joins TRBV7-2 and TRBJ2-7, with unresolved D. Per germline, CDR1 SGHTA and CDR2 FQGNSA. The CDR3 sequence is 12 residues long. Trimming cost V 1 base and J 7 bases, with 8 bases left between them. The CDR3 DNA reads TGTGCCAGCAGCTTAGTTTTAGCAGAGCAGTACTTC. Translated: CASSLVLAEQYF.

This clonotype was observed many times. The chain combines TRBV28 with TRBJ2-7, with D maybe TRBD1 (5 bases). Germline V gene sequence: CDR1 MDHEN, CDR2 SYDVKM. Trimming took off 2 bases at V and 7 bases at J, with 9 bases between the two ends. The CDR3 has 12 residues. CDR3 nucleotides: TGTGCCAGCAGTTTAATGGGGCGGGAGCAGTACTTC. It translates to CASSLMGREQYF. Based on the CDR3 plus reference TRBV28 and TRBJ2-7, the full variable domain is DVKVTQSSRYLVKRTGEKVFLECVQDMDHENMFWYRQDPGLGLRLIYFSYDVKMKEKGDIPEGYSVSREKKERFSLILESASTNQTSMYLCASSLMGREQYFGPGTRLTVT.

This chain connects TRBV7-3 to TRBJ2-7, with 11 bases matching TRBD2. Trimming at V came to 2 bases and at J to 7 bases, leaving 13 bases not matched to a gene. In germline, CDR1 is SGHTA, CDR2 FQGTGA. This CDR3 comprises 17 residues. The chain's CDR3 is CASSLRLAGRSYNEQYF. The CDR3 nucleotides are TGTGCCAGCAGCTTACGACTAGCGGGACGTTCCTACAATGAGCAGTACTTC.

This clonotype is labeled as medium-sized. The chain combines TRBV7-2 with TRBJ1-6; TRBD1 might be the D (5 bases). Germline V lookup: CDR1 SGHTA, CDR2 FQGNSA. The V and J ends lost 5 bases and 7 bases respectively, with 18 bases between them. The CDR3 consists of 16 residues. CDR3 sequence reads: CASSRKAGTENSPLHF. The CDR3 coding sequence is TGTGCCAGCAGCCGTAAAGCCGGGACCGAAAATTCACCCCTCCACTTT.

CDR3 bases: TGTGCCTGGAGTGTACCCTCTCCTAACTATGGCTACACCTTC. It specifies CAWSVPSPNYGYTF. The chain employs TRBV30 and TRBJ1-2, with D uncertain. Germline-derived CDR1 and CDR2 are GTSNPN and SVGIG (reference sequence). The ends were cut back, 0 bases at V and 0 bases at J, with 8 bases in the middle. The CDR3 runs to 14 residues.

By share, this clonotype counts as hyperexpanded. The chain is built from TRBV7-2 and TRBJ1-2; D is ambiguous. Deletions cut 1 base from V and 6 bases from J, with 6 bases between. The CDR3 extends over 12 amino acids. The germline gives CDR1 SGHTA, CDR2 FQGNSA. CDR3 loop: CASSLGSNGYTF. The CDR3 region has the DNA TGTGCCAGCAGCTTAGGCAGTAATGGCTACACCTTC.

This clonotype is categorized as medium-sized. The rearrangement links TRBV11-3 to TRBJ2-2; D perhaps matches TRBD1 (6 bases). CDR3 length: 14 amino acids. CDR1 and CDR2 from the germline V gene are SGHNT and YENEEA. With 2 bases removed from V and 6 bases from J, the gap between germline ends came to 10 bases. CDR3 nucleotide sequence: TGTGCCAGCAGCTTACGACAGGTGGCCGGGGAGCTGTTTTTT. It translates to CASSLRQVAGELFF.

Details on this clonotype: At one boundary the junction diverges from the germline segment, which might be a read error. The V and J genes are TRBV27 and TRBJ2-3; 11 bases line up with TRBD2. The CDR3 is 13 residues long. CDR1 is MNHEY and CDR2 is SMNVEV in the germline V gene (reference sequence). The CDR3 bases are TGTGCCAGCAGTTTATCTAAGGGACTAGCGGAGTTCTTC. As protein: CASSLSKGLAEFF.

The CDR3 region is CASSSRGGYSIQEQFF. The DNA for the CDR3 is TGTGCCAGCAGCTCACGAGGGGGCTATTCCATACAGGAGCAGTTCTTC. The chain uses TRBV7-2 and TRBJ2-1; 7 nucleotides match TRBD1. The CDR3 sequence is 16 residues long. Germline CDR1 and CDR2: SGHTA and FQGNSA. With V trimmed by 4 bases and J by 10 bases, 16 bases remained unmatched.

The chain employs TRBV6-8 and TRBJ2-1; 7 bases are shared with TRBD2. Germline V gives CDR1 MNHGY, CDR2 SAAAGT. The V segment lost 5 bases and the J segment 0 bases; nucleotides outside the gene matches: 7. The CDR3 is 16 residues long. The CDR3 DNA sequence: TGTGCCAGCAGTAAGGGACTACAGAGCTCCTACAATGAGCAGTTCTTC. This encodes CASSKGLQSSYNEQFF.

The V and J genes are TRBV28 and TRBJ2-6; a weak D match, TRBD1 (5 bases). V was cut by 6 bases and J by 1 base, with 10 bases left in between. CDR1 is MDHEN, CDR2 SYDVKM, per germline. CDR3 length equals 15 residues. In DNA form, the CDR3 reads TGTGCCAGCAGCCGCGACAGATCTGGGGCCAACGTCCTGACTTTC. Translated: CASSRDRSGANVLTF.

This chain links TRBV18 with TRBJ1-4; no firm D call. V dropped 2 bases and J dropped 0 bases, with 7 bases sitting between them. This CDR3 has 15 residues. The germline V gene has CDR1 KGHSH and CDR2 LQKENI. The chain's CDR3 is CASSPNGATNEKLFF. The CDR3 bases are TGTGCCAGCTCACCAAACGGTGCAACTAATGAAAAACTGTTTTTT. Full variable domain (missing parts from reference TRBV18 and TRBJ1-4): NAGVMQNPRHLVRRRGQEARLRCSPMKGHSHVYWYRQLPEEGLKFMVYLQKENIIDESGMPKERFSAEFPKEGPSILRIQQVVRGDSAAYFCASSPNGATNEKLFFGSGTQLSVL.